The sequence of this T cell receptor (beta chain) was determined in a study of cytomegalovirus exposure and HLA in healthy donors. Study in general: Later analysis reported that the approximately 130 validation repertoires shared the platform of the approximately 690 first-cohort repertoires. Overall study findings and caveats: The study recorded some 160 TCR beta chains that were cytomegalovirus-associated. Most observed TCR sequences were rare, whereas some public TCRs were detected in many donors.

As for this clone: Its antigen is unknown.

Generated by immunoSEQ multiplex PCR, the TCRdb table keeps only in-frame clones and is missing some. The sample gives 100,000 to 150,000 clones, 89% of which show up once; 2% to 2.5% is in the top ten. The CDR3 is 15 amino acids. Unmatched junction bases numbered 2, after V lost 5 bases and J lost 1 base. CDR1 is LNHDA and CDR2 is SQIVND in the germline V gene (reference sequence). This TCR was recovered from a woman under 30 in good health and CMV-seronegative. V is TRBV19 and J is TRBJ2-1; 10 positions agree with TRBD2. Material for sequencing was PBMCs. DNA for the CDR3: TGTGCCAGTAGTGAAGCGGGAGGGTCCTACAATGAGCAGTTCTTC. Its protein product is CASSEAGGSYNEQFF.